This T cell receptor beta chain stems from a study of blood T cell repertoires in COVID-19 (dated by TCRdb to about 2020). Some background on the complete study: The collaborator samples originated in the United States, Italy and Spain and spanned the acute and convalescent phases of COVID-19. The material from the prospective study consisted of cDNA or gDNA derived from T cells, B-cell-depleted T cells, or PBMCs. The dataset comprised deeply sampled blood TCRbeta repertoires from subjects exposed to, actively infected with, or recovered from COVID-19. A freely available public database, intended as a resource for researchers studying the immune response to SARS-CoV-2, is where the repertoires were released. The samples were drawn from two sources: the first 160 participants of the ongoing ImmuneRACE study, and 950 to 1,500 subjects contributed by 6 global collaborators. Sample metadata almost always included a de-identified subject ID, COVID-19 status, age in years and sex. Where available, HLA class I and class II types were obtained from metadata supplied by the sample provider rather than from assay-based typing. Study-wide conclusions, independent of this receptor: Clinical and demographic metadata were provided uncurated, with the amount varying by source and participant.

This clone was detected a few times. Its antigen remains unidentified. The record has no base qualities; no much larger clone is one base away. Whole blood was collected in K2EDTA tubes by collaborating institutions according to the institutions' own protocols. For TCRbeta analysis, collaborator samples were shipped as frozen whole blood, as isolated PBMCs, or as DNA extracted from either sample type. TCRbeta CDR3 regions were amplified from genomic DNA by means of the immunoSEQ Assay, a bias-controlled multiplex PCR. Turning to the authors' computational methods: The number of nucleated cells in each sample was estimated by amplification of reference gene primers within the assay. Sequence reads were collapsed and filtered to measure the absolute abundance of every unique TCRbeta CDR3 rearrangement. For each sample, productive Simpson clonality was calculated by taking the square root of Simpson's diversity index across productive rearrangements. The source is immuneACCESS, and TCRdb retained only in-frame sequences with V and J called. Part of the clones is not carried over; for the studies checked, unresolved V genes explain less than half of this, and the remainder is unexplained. The V and J calls and clone size were taken over from that table, and D and trimming were inferred from the DNA. The sample has approximately 100,000 clones on record, around 84% of them singletons. The top ten clonotypes cover under 2.5% of the sample.

This TCR came from a human donor in a cohort sampled during active COVID-19. Specimen: peripheral blood.

The encoded CDR3 is CASSSYPRNTYNEQFF. The DNA is as follows: TGTGCCAGCAGCAGTTACCCTAGAAACACCTACAATGAGCAGTTCTTC. The sequence joins TRBV21-1 to TRBJ2-1; the table's D call, TRBD2, was not checked against the DNA. TRBV21-1 is designated a pseudogene. Including the terminal cysteine and phenylalanine, the CDR3 comprises 16 residues. The only DNA kept is the CDR3, 48 bases in frame from the first base.